This TCR beta chain comes out of a study of sequential checkpoint blockade in melanoma. Turning to the study itself: Patients were randomized 1:1 to nivolumab-then-ipilimumab or ipilimumab-then-nivolumab first-line.

TCRdb's copy holds only in-frame clones and misses some; the assay was immunoSEQ multiplex PCR. The sample lists about 21,000 clones; roughly 80% were seen once. The treatment denotes: randomized to nivolumab then ipilimumab (arm A) or the reverse (arm B). No patient had prior DNA-damaging chemotherapy. The germline V and J ends were trimmed by 2 bases and 3 bases, with 9 bases remaining between them. CDR1 and CDR2 from the germline V gene are SGHRS and YFSETQ. The CDR3 totals 13 residues. The receptor was isolated from a human donor with melanoma. Material: CD8+ T cells sorted from blood (inferred from file names), obtained from a patient given nivolumab and ipilimumab in sequence. J is TRBJ2-7 and V is TRBV5-1; tentatively, D is TRBD1 (5 bases). For the CDR3, the DNA is TGCGCCAGCAGCTTTACAGGCATCTACGAGCAGTACTTC. As protein: CASSFTGIYEQYF.